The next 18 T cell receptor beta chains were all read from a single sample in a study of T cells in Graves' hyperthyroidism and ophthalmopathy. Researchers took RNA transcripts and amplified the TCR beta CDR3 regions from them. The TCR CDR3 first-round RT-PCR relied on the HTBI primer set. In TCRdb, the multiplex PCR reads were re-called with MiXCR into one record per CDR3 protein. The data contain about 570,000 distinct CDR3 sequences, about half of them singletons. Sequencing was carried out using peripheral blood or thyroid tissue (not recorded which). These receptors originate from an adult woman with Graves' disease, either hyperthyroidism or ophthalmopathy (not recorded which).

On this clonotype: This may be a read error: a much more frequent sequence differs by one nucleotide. CDR3 sequence: CASSQGTPGTQYF. The CDR3 region has the DNA TGTGCCAGCAGCCAGGGGACCCCGGGGACCCAGTACTTC. V and J are TRBV11-2 and TRBJ2-5; perhaps TRBD1 as D (6 bases). V lost 5 bases, J lost 7 bases, and 14 bases lay in between. The CDR3 consists of 13 residues. The germline gives CDR1 SGHAT, CDR2 FQNNGV. The full variable domain, completed using reference TRBV11-2 and TRBJ2-5, is EAGVAQSPRYKIIEKRQSVAFWCNPISGHATLYWYQQILGQGPKLLIQFQNNGVVDDSQLPKDRFSAERLKGVDSTLKIQPAKLEDSAVYLCASSQGTPGTQYFGPGTRLLVL.

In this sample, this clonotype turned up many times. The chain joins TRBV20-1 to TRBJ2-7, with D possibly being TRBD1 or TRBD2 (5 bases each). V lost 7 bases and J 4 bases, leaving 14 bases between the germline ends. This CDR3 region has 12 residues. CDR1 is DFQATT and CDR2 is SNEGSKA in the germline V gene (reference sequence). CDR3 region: CSVRADKYEQYF. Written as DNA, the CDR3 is TGCAGTGTAAGAGCGGACAAATACGAGCAGTACTTC.

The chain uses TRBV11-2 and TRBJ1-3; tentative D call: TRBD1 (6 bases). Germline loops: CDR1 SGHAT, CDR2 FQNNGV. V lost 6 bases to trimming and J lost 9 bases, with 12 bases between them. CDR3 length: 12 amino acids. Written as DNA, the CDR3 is TGTGCCAGCAGTCACAGGGAGGGCACCATATATTTT. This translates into CASSHREGTIYF.

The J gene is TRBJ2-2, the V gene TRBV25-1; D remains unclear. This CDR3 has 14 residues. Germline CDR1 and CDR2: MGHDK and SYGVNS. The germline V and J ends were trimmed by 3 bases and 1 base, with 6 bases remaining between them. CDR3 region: CASSDRLNTGELFF. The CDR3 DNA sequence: TGTGCCAGCAGTGACCGATTGAACACCGGGGAGCTGTTTTTT.

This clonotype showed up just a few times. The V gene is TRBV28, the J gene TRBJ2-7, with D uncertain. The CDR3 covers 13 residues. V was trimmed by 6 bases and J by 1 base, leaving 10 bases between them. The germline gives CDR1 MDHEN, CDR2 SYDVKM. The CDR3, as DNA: TGTGCCAGCAGGCTAGACGGTTCCTACGAGCAGTACTTC. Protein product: CASRLDGSYEQYF.

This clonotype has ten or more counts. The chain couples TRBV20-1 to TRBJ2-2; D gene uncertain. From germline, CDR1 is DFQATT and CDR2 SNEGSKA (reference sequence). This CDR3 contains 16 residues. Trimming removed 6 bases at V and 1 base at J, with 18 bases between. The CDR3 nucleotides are TGCAGTGCCCTTCCCACATACGAACGGAACACCGGGGAGCTGTTTTTT. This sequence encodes CSALPTYERNTGELFF.

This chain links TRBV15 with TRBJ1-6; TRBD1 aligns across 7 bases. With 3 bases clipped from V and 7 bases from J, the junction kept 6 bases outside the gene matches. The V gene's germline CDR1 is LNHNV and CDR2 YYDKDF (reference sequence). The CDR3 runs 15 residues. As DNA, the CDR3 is TGTGCCACCAGCAGTGACAGGGAGGGAAATTCACCCCTCCACTTT. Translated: CATSSDREGNSPLHF.

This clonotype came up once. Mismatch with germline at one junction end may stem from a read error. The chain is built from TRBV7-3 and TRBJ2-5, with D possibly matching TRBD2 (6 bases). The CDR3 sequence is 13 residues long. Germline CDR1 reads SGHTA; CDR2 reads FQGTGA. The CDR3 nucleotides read TGCGCCAGCAGCCGACTAGAAGTAGAGACCCAGTACTTC. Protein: CASSRLEVETQYF.

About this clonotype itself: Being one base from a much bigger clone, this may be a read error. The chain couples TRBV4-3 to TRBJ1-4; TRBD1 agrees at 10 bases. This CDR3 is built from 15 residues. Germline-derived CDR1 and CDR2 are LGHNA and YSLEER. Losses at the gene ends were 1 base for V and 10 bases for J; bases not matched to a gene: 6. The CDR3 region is CASSQAGQGLRKLFF. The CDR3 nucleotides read TGCGCCAGCAGCCAAGCGGGACAGGGGTTAAGAAAACTGTTTTTT.

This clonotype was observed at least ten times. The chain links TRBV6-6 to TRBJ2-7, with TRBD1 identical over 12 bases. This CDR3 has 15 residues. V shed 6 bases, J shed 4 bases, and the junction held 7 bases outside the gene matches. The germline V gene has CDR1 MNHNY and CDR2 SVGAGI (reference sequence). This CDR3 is CASSTGGQGAYEQYF. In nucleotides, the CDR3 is TGTGCCAGCAGCACCGGGGGACAGGGGGCTTACGAGCAGTACTTC.

The CDR3 DNA reads TGTGCCAGTTACAGCCCTAAAAATGAAAAACTGTTTTTT. Its translation: CASYSPKNEKLFF. The rearrangement links TRBV25-1 to TRBJ1-4; D not certain. Germline CDR1 MGHDK, CDR2 SYGVNS. The CDR3 has 13 residues. The V end was cut by 9 bases, the J end by 5 bases, with 13 bases between.

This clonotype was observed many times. Here the CDR3 DNA reads TGTGCCTCAAAGAGAGGGCGGGACTATGGCTACACCTTC. This codes for CASKRGRDYGYTF. The chain couples TRBV30 to TRBJ1-2; D is ambiguous. This CDR3 comprises 13 residues. Trimming removed 7 bases at V and 3 bases at J, with 15 bases between. CDR1 is GTSNPN and CDR2 is SVGIG in the germline V gene (reference sequence). Looking up the rest from reference TRBV30 and TRBJ1-2 gives the full variable domain: SQTIHQWPATLVQPVGSPLSLECTVEGTSNPNLYWYRQAAGRGLQLLFYSVGIGQISSEVPQNLSASRPQDRQFILSSKKLLLSDSGFYLCASKRGRDYGYTFGSGTRLTVV.

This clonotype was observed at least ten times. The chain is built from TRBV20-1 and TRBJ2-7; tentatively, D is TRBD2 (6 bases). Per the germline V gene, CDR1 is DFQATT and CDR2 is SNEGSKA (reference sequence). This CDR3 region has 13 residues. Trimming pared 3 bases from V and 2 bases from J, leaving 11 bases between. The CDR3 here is CSASGGITYEQYF. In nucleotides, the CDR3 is TGCAGTGCTAGCGGCGGGATAACCTACGAGCAGTACTTC.

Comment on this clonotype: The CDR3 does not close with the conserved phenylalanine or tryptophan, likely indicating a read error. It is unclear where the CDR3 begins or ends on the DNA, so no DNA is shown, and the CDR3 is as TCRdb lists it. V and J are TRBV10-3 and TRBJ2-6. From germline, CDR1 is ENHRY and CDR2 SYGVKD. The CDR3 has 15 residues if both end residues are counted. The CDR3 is CAISGQISGANVLVL.

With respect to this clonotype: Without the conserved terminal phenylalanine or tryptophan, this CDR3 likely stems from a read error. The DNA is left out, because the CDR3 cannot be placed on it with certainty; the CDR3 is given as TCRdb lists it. Here the CDR3 reads CASSSGAG. The chain has TRBV7-2 and TRBJ2-2; whether TRBD1, the table's D call, matches the DNA was not checked. The CDR3 has 8 amino acids, counting both end residues. Germline values: CDR1 SGHTA, CDR2 FQGNSA.

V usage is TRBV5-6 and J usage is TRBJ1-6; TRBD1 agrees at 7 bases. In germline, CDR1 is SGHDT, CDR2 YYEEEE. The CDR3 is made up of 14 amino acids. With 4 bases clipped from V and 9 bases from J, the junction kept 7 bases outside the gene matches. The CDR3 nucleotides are TGTGCCAGCAGCCCGGGGGACAGCTTTTCACCCCTCCACTTT. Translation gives CASSPGDSFSPLHF.

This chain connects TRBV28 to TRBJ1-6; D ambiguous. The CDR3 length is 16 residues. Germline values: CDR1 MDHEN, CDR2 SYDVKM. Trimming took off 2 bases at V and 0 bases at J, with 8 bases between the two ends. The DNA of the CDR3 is TGTGCCAGCAGTTTAACGGTTTCCTCCTATAATTCACCCCTCCACTTT. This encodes CASSLTVSSYNSPLHF.

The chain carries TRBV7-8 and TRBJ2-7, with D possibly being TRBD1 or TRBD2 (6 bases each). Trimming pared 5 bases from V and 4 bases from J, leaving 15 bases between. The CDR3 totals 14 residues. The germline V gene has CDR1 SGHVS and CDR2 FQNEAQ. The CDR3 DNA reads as TGTGCCAGCAGCCCCAGGGGCGGGATTTACGAGCAGTACTTC. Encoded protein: CASSPRGGIYEQYF. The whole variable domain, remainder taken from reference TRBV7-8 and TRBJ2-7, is GAGVSQSPRYKVAKRGQDVALRCDPISGHVSLFWYQQALGQGPEFLTYFQNEAQLDKSGLPSDRFFAERPEGSVSTLKIQRTQQEDSAVYLCASSPRGGIYEQYFGPGTRLTVT.